This T cell receptor beta chain was obtained from a study of T cell responses to AZD1222 COVID-19 vaccine. V was clipped by 2 bases and J by 11 bases; unmatched bases: 8. The CDR3 runs 16 residues. Germline V CDR1 and CDR2: SGHNT, YYREEE (reference sequence). Here immunoSEQ multiplex PCR was the method, and the copy in TCRdb shows in-frame clones only, minus some. The sample holds 130,000 to 150,000 clones; approximately 91% are singletons and the top ten take about 4.9%. This specimen consisted of peripheral blood, obtained 28 days after the second dose of the MenACWY control vaccine. The chain carries TRBV5-4 and TRBJ2-3, with 16 bases lining up with TRBD2. The receptor's source is an adult who received the MenACWY meningococcal vaccine as a control. The CDR3 here is CASSFGTSGRGLGQYF. The CDR3 bases are TGTGCCAGCAGCTTCGGGACTAGCGGGAGGGGCCTTGGGCAGTATTTT.